Included here is one TCR beta chain sequence, with context. Terminally differentiated effector memory CD45RA+ cells were excluded by CCR7 positive selection of CD45RO-negative cells. This entry is derived from a study of shared clonotypes between healthy human individuals. The V gene's germline CDR1 is SEHNR and CDR2 FQNEAQ (reference sequence). This CDR3 comprises 16 residues. V was trimmed by 5 bases and J by 5 bases, leaving 18 bases between them. This table comes from immunoSEQ multiplex PCR, and its TCRdb copy is limited to in-frame clones, with some not included. The table lists a few million clones, 85% to 95% of them singletons.

This sequence was found in a man between 18 and 29 years old in good health. Some clones in this sample may be carry-over from other donors' samples. The chain employs TRBV7-9 and TRBJ1-4; no clear D gene. The sample comprised naive CD8+ T cells from PBMCs. The CDR3 region has the DNA TGTGCCAGCAGCCCTCGCGGACCAGGACCGAATGAAAAACTGTTTTTT. This sequence encodes CASSPRGPGPNEKLFF.